This entry features one T cell receptor beta chain sequence. The CDR3 is 17 residues long. V trimming: 4 bases; J trimming: 3 bases; junction bases outside the gene matches: 9. The germline V gene has CDR1 LGHNA and CDR2 YNFKEQ. Patients of the Seattle cohort, enrolled during active infection, were followed longitudinally. The data originate from a study of blood T cell repertoires in COVID-19. Looking at the study overall: The samples span acute and convalescent COVID-19 from the United States, Italy and Spain. T cells, B-cell-depleted T cells, or PBMCs supplied cDNA or gDNA.

In the authors' workflow: Amplification with reference gene primers provided the estimates of nucleated cell counts. Assay used: immunoSEQ multiplex PCR; TCRdb lists only in-frame clones, some missing. The V and J calls and clone size were taken over from that table, and D and trimming were inferred from the DNA. The sample shows around 320,000 clones, 85% to 90% of them seen only once. This TCR was recovered from a woman in her thirties with COVID-19, enrolled during active disease. The chain joins TRBV4-2 to TRBJ2-1; TRBD2 matches 10 bases. Material: peripheral blood. The CDR3, as DNA: TGTGCCAGCAGCCGTGGGTCCGGACTAGCGGACTACAATGAGCAGTTCTTC. Translating gives CASSRGSGLADYNEQFF.